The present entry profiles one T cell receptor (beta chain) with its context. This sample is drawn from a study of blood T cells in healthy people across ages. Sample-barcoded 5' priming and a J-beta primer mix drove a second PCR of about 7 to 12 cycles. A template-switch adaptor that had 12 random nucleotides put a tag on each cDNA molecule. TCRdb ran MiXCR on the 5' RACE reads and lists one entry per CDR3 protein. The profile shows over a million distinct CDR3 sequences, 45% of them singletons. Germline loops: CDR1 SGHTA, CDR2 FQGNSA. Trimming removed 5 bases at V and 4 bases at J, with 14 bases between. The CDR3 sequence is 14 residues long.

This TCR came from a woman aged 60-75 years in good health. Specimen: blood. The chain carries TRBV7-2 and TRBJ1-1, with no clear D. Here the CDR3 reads CASSLLLGRTEAFF. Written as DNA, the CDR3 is TGTGCCAGCAGCCTACTACTAGGTCGCACTGAAGCTTTCTTT.